The entry below describes one TCR beta chain. The data are from a study of blood T cell repertoires in COVID-19. Study information: Spain, Italy and the United States supplied samples that represented acute and convalescent COVID-19. The analysed material was cDNA or gDNA that came from T cells, B-cell-depleted T cells, or PBMCs.

Some clones are missing from TCRdb's copy, which holds only in-frame ones; the method was immunoSEQ multiplex PCR. Among fewer than 80,000 clones listed, 78% were seen once. The CDR3 runs 11 residues. Germline V gene data show CDR1 as SNHLY and CDR2 as FYNNEI. V lost 6 bases, J lost 6 bases, and 9 bases lay in between. The TCR originated in a man between 60 and 70 years old with COVID-19, enrolled during active disease. This sequence joins TRBV2 and TRBJ2-7, with D perhaps matching TRBD2 (5 bases). The sequenced sample was peripheral blood. This CDR3 reads CASRGRSEQYF. As DNA, the CDR3 is TGTGCCAGCAGGGGGAGATCCGAGCAGTACTTC.